This T cell receptor beta chain originates from a study of T cell repertoires in cytomegalovirus infection. Study-wide context: Selection of CMV epitopes for the study included recently identified HLA-C-restricted and well-studied HLA-B-restricted ones. Public TCR beta signature analysis indicated the presence of both CMV infection and matching HLA type. Study-level results: HLA-C-restricted TCR beta clonotypes specific for CMV led the ex vivo response. Individuals carrying CMV plus the relevant HLA were identified by cumulative frequency of public TCR beta families.

The germline gives CDR1 SGHAT, CDR2 FQDESV (reference sequence). Trimming cost V 5 bases and J 4 bases; bases outside gene matches: 10. There are 16 residues in the CDR3. Regarding this clonotype: What it binds is unknown. A much bigger clone sits one base away, suggesting this may be a read error.

TCRdb re-analysed the reads in MiXCR, keeping a single row per CDR3 protein. The repertoire holds some 900,000 distinct CDR3 sequences, with less than 35% as singletons. The chain joins TRBV11-1 to TRBJ2-1; the match to TRBD1 covers 8 bases. This receptor was identified in a human donor in good health (CMV status not recorded). Some clones in this sample may be carry-over from other donors' samples. The sample consisted of cultured CD8+ T cells from PBMCs, taken from culture after CMV antigen stimulation. In nucleotides, the CDR3 is TGTGCCAGCAGCCACCCCAGGACAGGGTATTACAATGAGCAGTTCTTC. Amino acid sequence: CASSHPRTGYYNEQFF.